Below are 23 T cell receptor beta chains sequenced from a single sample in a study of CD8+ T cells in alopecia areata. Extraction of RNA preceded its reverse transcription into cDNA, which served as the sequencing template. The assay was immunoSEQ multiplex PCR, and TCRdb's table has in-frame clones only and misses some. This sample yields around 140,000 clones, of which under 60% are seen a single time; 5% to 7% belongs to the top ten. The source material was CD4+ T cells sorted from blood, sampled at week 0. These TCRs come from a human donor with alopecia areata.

The CDR3 spells CAWSVGTGPHGNQPQHF. CDR3 sequence (DNA): TGTGCCTGGAGTGTAGGAACAGGGCCCCATGGCAATCAGCCCCAGCATTTT. This sequence joins TRBV30 and TRBJ1-5, with D perhaps TRBD1 (6 bases). The V end was cut by 0 bases, the J end by 2 bases, with 17 bases between. The CDR3 length is 17 residues. Germline lookup yields CDR1 GTSNPN and CDR2 SVGIG (reference sequence).

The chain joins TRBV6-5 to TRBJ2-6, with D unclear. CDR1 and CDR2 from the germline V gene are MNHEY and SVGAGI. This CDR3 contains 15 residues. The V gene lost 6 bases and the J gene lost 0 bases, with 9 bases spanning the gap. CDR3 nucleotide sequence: TGTGCCAGCAGCTCCCAGTACTCTGGGGCCAACGTCCTGACTTTC. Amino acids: CASSSQYSGANVLTF.

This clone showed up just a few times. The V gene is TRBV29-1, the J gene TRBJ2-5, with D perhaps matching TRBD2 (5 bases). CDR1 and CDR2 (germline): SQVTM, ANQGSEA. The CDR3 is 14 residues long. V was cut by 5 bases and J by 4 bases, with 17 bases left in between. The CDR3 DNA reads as TGCAGCGTTTTGGACTCGCTGGTTGGAGAGACCCAGTACTTC. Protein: CSVLDSLVGETQYF.

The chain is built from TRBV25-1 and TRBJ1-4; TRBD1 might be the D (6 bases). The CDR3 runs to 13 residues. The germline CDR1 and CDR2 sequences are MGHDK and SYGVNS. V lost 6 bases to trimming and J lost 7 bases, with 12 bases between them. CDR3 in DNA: TGTGCCAGCAGACAGGGAGGACGTGAAAAACTGTTTTTT. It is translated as CASRQGGREKLFF.

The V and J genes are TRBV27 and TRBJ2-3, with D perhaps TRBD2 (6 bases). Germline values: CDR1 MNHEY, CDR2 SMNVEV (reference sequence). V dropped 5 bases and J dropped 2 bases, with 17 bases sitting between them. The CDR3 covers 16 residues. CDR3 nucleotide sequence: TGTGCCAGCAGTCCCAACTTGGGGAGGACCACAGATACGCAGTATTTT. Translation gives CASSPNLGRTTDTQYF.

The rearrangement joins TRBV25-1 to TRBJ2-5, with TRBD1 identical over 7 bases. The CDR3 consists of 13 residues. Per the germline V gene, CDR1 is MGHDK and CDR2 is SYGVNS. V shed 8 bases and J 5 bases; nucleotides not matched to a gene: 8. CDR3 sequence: CASQRQGAETQYF. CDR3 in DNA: TGTGCCAGCCAAAGACAGGGTGCGGAGACCCAGTACTTC.

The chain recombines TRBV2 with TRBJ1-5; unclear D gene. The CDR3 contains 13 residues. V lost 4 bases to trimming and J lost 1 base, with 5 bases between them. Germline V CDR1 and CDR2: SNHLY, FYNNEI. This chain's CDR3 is CASSGGSNQPQHF. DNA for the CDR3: TGTGCCAGCAGTGGAGGGAGCAATCAGCCCCAGCATTTT.

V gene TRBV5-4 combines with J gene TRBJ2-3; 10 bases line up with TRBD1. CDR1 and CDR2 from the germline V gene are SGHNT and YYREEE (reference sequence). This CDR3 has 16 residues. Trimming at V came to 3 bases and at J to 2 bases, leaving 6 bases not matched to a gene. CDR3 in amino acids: CASSSPGQGITDTQYF. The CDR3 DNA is TGTGCCAGCAGCTCCCCGGGACAGGGGATCACAGATACGCAGTATTTT.

The CDR3 here is CSVERQEGEKLFF. CDR3 nucleotide sequence: TGCAGCGTTGAAAGACAAGAGGGGGAAAAACTGTTTTTT. The chain joins TRBV29-1 to TRBJ1-4; D is perhaps TRBD1 (5 bases). Germline V lookup: CDR1 SQVTM, CDR2 ANQGSEA. The CDR3 extends over 13 amino acids. V was trimmed by 2 bases and J by 8 bases, leaving 12 bases between them.

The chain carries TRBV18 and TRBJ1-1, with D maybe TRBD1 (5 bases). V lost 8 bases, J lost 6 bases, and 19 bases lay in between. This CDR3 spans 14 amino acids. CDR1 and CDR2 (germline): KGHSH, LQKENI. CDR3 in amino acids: CASMPFPGVSEAFF. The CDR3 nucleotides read TGTGCCAGCATGCCTTTCCCGGGGGTTTCTGAAGCTTTCTTT.

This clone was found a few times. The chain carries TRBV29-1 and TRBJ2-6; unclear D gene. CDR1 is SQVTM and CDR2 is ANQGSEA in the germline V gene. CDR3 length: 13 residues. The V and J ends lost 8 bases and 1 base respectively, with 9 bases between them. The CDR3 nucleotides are TGCAGCTTCGCGGCTTCTGGGGCCAACGTCCTGACTTTC. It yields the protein CSFAASGANVLTF.

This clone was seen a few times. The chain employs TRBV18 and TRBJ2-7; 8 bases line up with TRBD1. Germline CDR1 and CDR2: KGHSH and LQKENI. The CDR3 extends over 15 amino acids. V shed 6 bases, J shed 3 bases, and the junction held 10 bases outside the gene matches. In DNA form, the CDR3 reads TGTGCCAGCTCGGAGCTCCGGGACAGGATCTACGAGCAGTACTTC. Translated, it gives CASSELRDRIYEQYF.

The CDR3 DNA reads TGCAGCGTCGCTCTAGCGGGGGCAGTGAGGGAGACCCAGTACTTC. This codes for CSVALAGAVRETQYF. The J gene is TRBJ2-5, the V gene TRBV29-1, with TRBD2 matching over 10 bases. Germline values: CDR1 SQVTM, CDR2 ANQGSEA. The length of the CDR3 is 15 residues. V was clipped by 6 bases and J by 5 bases; unmatched bases: 12. Supplemented by reference TRBV29-1 and TRBJ2-5, the full variable domain reads SAVISQKPSRDICQRGTSLTIQCQVDSQVTMMFWYRQQPGQSLTLIATANQGSEATYESGFVIDKFPISRPNLTFSTLTVSNMSPEDSSIYLCSVALAGAVRETQYFGPGTRLLVL.

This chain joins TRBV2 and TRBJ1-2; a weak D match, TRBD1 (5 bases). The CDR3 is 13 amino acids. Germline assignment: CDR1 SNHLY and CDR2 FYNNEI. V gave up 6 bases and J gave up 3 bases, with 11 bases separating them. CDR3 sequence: CASRPGTDYGYTF. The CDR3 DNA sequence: TGTGCCAGCAGACCCGGGACGGACTATGGCTACACCTTC.

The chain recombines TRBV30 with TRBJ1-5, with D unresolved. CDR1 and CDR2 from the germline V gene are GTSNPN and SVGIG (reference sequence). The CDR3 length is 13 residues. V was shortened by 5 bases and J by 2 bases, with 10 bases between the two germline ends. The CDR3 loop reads CAWEIDGNQPQHF. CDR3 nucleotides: TGTGCCTGGGAGATCGACGGCAATCAGCCCCAGCATTTT.

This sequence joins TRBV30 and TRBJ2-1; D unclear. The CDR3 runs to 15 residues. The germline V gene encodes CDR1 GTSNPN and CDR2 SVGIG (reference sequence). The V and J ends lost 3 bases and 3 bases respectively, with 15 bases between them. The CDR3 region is CAWSLGLPGYNEQFF. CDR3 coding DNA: TGTGCCTGGAGCCTCGGGTTACCCGGCTACAATGAGCAGTTCTTC.

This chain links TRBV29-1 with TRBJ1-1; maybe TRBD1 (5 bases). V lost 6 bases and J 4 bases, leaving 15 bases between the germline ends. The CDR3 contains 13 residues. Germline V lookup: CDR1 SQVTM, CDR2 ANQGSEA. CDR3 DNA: TGCAGCGTGGAAAGGGTAAGGGGCACTGAAGCTTTCTTT. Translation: CSVERVRGTEAFF.

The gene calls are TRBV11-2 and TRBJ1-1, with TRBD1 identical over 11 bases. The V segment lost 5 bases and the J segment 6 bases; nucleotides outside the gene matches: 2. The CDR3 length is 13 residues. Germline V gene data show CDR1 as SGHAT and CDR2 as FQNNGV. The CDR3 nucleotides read TGTGCCAGCAGCAGGGACAGGGGGTCTGAAGCTTTCTTT. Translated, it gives CASSRDRGSEAFF.

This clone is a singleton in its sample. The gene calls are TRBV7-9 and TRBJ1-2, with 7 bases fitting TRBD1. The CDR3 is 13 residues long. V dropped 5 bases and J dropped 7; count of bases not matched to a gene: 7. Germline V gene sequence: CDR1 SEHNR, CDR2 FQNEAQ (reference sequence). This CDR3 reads CASSPREGAGYTF. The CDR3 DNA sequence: TGTGCCAGCAGCCCCAGGGAGGGGGCTGGCTACACCTTC.

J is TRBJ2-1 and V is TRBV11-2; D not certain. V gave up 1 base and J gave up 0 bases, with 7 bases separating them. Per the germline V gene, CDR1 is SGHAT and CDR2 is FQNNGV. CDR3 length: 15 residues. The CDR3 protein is CASSLADSSYNEQFF. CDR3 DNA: TGTGCCAGCAGCTTAGCGGATAGCTCCTACAATGAGCAGTTCTTC.

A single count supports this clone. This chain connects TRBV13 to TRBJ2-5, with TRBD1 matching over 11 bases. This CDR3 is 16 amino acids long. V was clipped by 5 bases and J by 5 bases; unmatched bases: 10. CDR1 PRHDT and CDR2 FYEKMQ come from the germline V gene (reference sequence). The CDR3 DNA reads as TGTGCCAGCAGCGTCTCCGGGACAGGGGGTCGGGAGACCCAGTACTTC. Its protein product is CASSVSGTGGRETQYF.

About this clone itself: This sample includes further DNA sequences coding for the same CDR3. CDR3 in DNA: TGCAGTGCACGGGCTAACTATGGCTACACCTTC. Protein: CSARANYGYTF. The chain employs TRBV20-1 and TRBJ1-2; D ambiguous. Germline values: CDR1 DFQATT, CDR2 SNEGSKA (reference sequence). CDR3 length: 11 residues. The V end lost 6 bases, the J end lost 0 bases, and 5 bases lay between the germline ends.

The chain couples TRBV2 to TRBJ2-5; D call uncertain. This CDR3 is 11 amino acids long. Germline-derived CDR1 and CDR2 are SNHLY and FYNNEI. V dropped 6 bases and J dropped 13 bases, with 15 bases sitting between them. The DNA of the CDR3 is TGTGCCAGCAGCGCGATGGACCAGCGGTACTTC. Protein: CASSAMDQRYF.